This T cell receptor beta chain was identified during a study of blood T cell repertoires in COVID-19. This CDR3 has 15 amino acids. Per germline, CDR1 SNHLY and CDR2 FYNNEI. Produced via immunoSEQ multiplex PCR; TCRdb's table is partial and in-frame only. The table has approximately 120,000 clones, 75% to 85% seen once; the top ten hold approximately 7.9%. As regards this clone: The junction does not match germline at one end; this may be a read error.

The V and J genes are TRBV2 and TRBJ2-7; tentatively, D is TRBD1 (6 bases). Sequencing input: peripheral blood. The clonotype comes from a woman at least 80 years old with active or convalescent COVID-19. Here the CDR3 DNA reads TGTGTCAGCAGTATGGGGACAACTCGCTCCTACGAGCAGTACTTC. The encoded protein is CVSSMGTTRSYEQYF.